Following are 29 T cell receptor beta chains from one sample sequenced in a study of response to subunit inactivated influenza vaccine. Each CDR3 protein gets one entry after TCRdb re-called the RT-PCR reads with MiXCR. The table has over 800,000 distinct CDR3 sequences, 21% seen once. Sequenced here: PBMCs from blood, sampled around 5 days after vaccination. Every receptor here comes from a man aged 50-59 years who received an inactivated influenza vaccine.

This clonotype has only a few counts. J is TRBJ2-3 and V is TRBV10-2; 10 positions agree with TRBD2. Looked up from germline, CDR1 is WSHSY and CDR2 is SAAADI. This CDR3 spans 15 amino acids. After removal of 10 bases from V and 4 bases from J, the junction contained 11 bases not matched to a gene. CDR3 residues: CATVREREGPDTQYF. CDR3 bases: TGCGCCACCGTGCGGGAGCGGGAGGGCCCAGATACGCAGTATTTT.

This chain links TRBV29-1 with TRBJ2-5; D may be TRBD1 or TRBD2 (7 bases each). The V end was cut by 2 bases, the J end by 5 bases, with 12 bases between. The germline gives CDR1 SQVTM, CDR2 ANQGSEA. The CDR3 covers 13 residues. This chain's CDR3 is CSVEPRGGETQYF. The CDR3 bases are TGCAGCGTTGAACCCAGGGGGGGGGAGACCCAGTACTTC.

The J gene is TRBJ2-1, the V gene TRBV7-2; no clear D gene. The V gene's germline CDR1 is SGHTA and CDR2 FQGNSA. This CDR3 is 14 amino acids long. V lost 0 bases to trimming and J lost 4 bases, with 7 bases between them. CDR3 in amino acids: CASSLAAAYNEQFF. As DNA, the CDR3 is TGTGCCAGCAGCTTAGCGGCCGCTTACAATGAGCAGTTCTTC.

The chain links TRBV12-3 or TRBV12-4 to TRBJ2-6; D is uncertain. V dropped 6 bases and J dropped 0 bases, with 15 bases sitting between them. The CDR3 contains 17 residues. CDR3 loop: CASSQAYLSSGANVLTF. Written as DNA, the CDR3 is TGTGCCAGCAGCCAGGCGTACCTTAGCTCTGGGGCCAACGTCCTGACTTTC.

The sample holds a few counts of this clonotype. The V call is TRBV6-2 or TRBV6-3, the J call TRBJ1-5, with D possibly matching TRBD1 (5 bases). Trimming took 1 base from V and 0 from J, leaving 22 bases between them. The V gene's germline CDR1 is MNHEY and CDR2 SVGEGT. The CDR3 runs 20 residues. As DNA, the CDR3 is TGTGCCAGCAGTTACTATCGTGGAACAGGAGTTAAGTATAGCAATCAGCCCCAGCATTTT. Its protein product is CASSYYRGTGVKYSNQPQHF.

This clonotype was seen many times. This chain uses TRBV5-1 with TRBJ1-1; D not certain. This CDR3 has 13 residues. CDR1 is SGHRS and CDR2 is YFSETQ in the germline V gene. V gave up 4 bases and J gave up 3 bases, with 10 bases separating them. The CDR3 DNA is TGCGCCAGCAGCCCGGTGGCTGACACTGAAGCTTTCTTT. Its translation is CASSPVADTEAFF.

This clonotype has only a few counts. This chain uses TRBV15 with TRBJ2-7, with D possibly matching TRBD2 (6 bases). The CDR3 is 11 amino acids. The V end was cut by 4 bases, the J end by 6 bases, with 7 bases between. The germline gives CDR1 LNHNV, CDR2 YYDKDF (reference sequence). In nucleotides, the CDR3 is TGTGCCACCAGCAACGGGGGCGAGCAGTACTTC. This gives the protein CATSNGGEQYF. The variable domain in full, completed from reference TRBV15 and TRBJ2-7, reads DAMVIQNPRYQVTQFGKPVTLSCSQTLNHNVMYWYQQKSSQAPKLLFHYYDKDFNNEADTPDNFQSRRPNTSFCFLDIRSPGLGDTAMYLCATSNGGEQYFGPGTRLTVT.

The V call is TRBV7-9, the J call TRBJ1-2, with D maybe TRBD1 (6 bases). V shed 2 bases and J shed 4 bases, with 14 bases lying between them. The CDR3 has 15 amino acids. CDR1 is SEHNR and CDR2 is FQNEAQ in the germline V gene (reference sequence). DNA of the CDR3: TGTGCCAGCAGCTTACCCAGGGGTCACGGCTATGGCTACACCTTC. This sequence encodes CASSLPRGHGYGYTF.

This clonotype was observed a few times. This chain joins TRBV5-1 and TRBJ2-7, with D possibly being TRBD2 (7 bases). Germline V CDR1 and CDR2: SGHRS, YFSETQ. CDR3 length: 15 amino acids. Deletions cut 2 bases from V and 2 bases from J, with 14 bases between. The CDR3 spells CASSLISGGPYEQYF. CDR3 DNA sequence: TGCGCCAGCAGCTTAATTTCGGGGGGCCCCTACGAGCAGTACTTC. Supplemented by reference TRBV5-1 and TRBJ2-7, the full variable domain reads KAGVTQTPRYLIKTRGQQVTLSCSPISGHRSVSWYQQTPGQGLQFLFEYFSETQRNKGNFPGRFSGRQFSNSRSEMNVSTLELGDSALYLCASSLISGGPYEQYFGPGTRLTVT.

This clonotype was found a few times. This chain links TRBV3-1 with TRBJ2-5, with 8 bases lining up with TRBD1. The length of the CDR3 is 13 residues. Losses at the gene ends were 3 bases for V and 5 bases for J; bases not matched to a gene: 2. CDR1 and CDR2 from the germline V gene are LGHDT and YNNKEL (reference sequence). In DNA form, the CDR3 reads TGTGCCAGCAGCCAGAACAGGGGGGAGACCCAGTACTTC. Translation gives CASSQNRGETQYF.

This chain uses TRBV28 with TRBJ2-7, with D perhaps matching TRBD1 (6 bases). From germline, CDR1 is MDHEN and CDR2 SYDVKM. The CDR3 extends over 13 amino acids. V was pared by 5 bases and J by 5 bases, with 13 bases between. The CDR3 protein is CASSKTGLHEQYF. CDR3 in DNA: TGTGCCAGCAGTAAAACAGGGCTCCACGAGCAGTACTTC.

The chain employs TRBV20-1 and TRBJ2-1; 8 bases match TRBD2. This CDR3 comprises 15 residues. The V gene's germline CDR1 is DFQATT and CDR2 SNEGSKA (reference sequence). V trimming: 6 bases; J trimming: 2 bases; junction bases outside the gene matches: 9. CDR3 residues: CSASQGAGAYNEQFF. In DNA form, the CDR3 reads TGCAGTGCCTCGCAAGGAGCGGGGGCCTACAATGAGCAGTTCTTC.

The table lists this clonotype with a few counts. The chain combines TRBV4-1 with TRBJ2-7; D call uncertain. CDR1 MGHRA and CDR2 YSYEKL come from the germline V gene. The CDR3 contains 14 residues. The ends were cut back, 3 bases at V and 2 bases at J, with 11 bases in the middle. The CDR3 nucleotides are TGCGCCAGCAGCCATGGCAGGTCAACCTACGAGCAGTACTTC. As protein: CASSHGRSTYEQYF.

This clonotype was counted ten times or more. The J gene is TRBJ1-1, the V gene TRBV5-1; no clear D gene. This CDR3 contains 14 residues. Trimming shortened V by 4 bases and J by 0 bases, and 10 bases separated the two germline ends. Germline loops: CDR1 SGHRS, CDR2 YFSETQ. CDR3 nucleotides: TGCGCCAGCAGCCTCAGACTGGTGAACACTGAAGCTTTCTTT. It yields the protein CASSLRLVNTEAFF.

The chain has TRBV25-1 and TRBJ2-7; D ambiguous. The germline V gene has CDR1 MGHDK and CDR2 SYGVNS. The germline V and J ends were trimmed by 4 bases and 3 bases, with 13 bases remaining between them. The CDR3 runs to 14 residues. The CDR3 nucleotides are TGTGCCAGCAGTGCCCCCGGGTGGGGCTACGAGCAGTACTTC. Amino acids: CASSAPGWGYEQYF.

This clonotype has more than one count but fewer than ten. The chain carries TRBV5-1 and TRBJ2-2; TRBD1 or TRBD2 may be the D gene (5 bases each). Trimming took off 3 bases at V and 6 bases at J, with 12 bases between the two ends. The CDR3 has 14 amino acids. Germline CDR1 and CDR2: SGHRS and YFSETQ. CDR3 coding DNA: TGCGCCAGCAGCTCCGGCCGAGGGGCCGGGGAGCTGTTTTTT. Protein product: CASSSGRGAGELFF.

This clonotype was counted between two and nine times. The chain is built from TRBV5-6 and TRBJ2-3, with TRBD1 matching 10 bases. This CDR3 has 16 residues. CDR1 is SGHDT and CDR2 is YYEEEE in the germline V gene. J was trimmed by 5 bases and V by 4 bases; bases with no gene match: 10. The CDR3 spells CASSKPGQGTRDTQYF. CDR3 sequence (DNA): TGTGCCAGCAGCAAGCCGGGACAGGGGACAAGAGATACGCAGTATTTT.

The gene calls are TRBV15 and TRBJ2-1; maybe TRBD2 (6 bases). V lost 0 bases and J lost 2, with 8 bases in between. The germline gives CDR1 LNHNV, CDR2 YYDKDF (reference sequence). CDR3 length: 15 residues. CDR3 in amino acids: CATSREAGAYNEQFF. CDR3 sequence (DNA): TGTGCCACCAGCAGAGAAGCGGGTGCCTACAATGAGCAGTTCTTC.

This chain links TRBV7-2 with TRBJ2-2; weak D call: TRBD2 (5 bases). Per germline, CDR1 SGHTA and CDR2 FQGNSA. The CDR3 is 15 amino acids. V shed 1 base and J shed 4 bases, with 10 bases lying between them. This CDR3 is CASSLGPGGTGELFF. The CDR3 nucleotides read TGTGCCAGCAGCTTAGGACCCGGAGGCACCGGGGAGCTGTTTTTT.

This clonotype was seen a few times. CDR3 DNA sequence: TGTGCCAGCAGCAGGGACAGGCTCCCCAAAAACATTCAGTACTTC. This gives the protein CASSRDRLPKNIQYF. The J gene is TRBJ2-4, the V gene TRBV7-9; 8 bases align to TRBD1. V shed 5 bases and J 2 bases; nucleotides not matched to a gene: 5. This CDR3 has 15 residues. Germline CDR1 SEHNR, CDR2 FQNEAQ (reference sequence).

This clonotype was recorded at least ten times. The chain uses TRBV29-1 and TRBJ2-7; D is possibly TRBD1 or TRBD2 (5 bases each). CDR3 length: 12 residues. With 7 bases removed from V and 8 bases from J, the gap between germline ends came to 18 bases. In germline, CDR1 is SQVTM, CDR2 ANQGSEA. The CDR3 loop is CSALDAGTQQYF. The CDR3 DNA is TGCAGCGCTCTAGACGCCGGGACGCAGCAGTACTTC.

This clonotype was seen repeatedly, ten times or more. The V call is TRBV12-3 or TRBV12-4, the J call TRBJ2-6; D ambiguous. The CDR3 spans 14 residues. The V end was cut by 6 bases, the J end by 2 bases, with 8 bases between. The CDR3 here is CASSQGTGANVLTF. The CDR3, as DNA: TGTGCCAGCAGCCAAGGGACTGGGGCCAACGTCCTGACTTTC.

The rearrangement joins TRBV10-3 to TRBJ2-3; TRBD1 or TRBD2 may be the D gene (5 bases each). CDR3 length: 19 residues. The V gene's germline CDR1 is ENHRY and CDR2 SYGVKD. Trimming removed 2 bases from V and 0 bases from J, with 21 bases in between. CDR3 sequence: CAISEPTLAGDASTDTQYF. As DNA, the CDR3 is TGTGCCATCAGTGAGCCCACTTTGGCTGGGGACGCTAGCACAGATACGCAGTATTTT.

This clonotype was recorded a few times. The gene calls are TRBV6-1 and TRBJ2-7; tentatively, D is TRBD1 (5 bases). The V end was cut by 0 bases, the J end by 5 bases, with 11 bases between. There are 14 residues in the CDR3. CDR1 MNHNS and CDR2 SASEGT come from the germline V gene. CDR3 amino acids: CASSEAMGQNEQYF. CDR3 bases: TGTGCCAGCAGTGAAGCGATGGGGCAAAACGAGCAGTACTTC.

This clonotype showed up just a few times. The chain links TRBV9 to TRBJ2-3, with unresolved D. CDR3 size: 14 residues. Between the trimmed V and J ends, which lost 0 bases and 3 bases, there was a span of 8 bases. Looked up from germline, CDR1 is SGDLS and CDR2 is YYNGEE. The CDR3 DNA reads TGTGCCAGCAGCGTAGAGATTCGAACAGATACGCAGTATTTT. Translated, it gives CASSVEIRTDTQYF.

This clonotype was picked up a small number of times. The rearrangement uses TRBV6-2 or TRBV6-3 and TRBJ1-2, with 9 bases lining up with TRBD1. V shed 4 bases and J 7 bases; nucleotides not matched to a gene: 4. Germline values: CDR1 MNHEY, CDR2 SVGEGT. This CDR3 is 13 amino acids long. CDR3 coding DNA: TGTGCCAGCAGTTTCCCGGGACAGGGTGGCTACACCTTC. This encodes CASSFPGQGGYTF.

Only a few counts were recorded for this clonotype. DNA of the CDR3: TGTGCCAGCAGCAAAGCTGTTGGGCCAGCGGGAGGCTACGAGCAGTACTTC. Its translation: CASSKAVGPAGGYEQYF. The V gene is TRBV21-1, the J gene TRBJ2-7; no check of the table's D call, TRBD2, against the DNA was made. TRBV21-1 is deemed a pseudogene. This CDR3 has 17 amino acids.

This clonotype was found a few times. CDR3 bases: TGTGCCTGGAGTTCTCTCGGACTAGCTGGGGAGACCCAGTACTTC. It encodes CAWSSLGLAGETQYF. The J gene is TRBJ2-5, the V gene TRBV30; 8 bases are a match to TRBD2. The CDR3 is made up of 15 amino acids. Germline CDR1 GTSNPN, CDR2 SVGIG (reference sequence). V shed 2 bases, J shed 5 bases, and the junction held 10 bases outside the gene matches.

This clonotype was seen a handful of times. CDR3 DNA sequence: TGCAGTGGATGGGGGGCCCGAGAGACCCAGTACTTC. Protein sequence: CSGWGARETQYF. The chain employs TRBV20-1 and TRBJ2-5; D is tentatively TRBD1 or TRBD2 (6 bases each). CDR1 is DFQATT, CDR2 SNEGSKA, per germline (reference sequence). The CDR3 is made up of 12 amino acids. Trimming removed 7 bases from V and 4 bases from J, with 13 bases in between.